This T cell receptor beta chain was profiled in a study of OX40 agonist ivuxolimab in advanced cancers. Study at large: Patients were treated with intravenous ivuxolimab, dosed at 0.01 to 10 mg/kg and infused every 2 weeks. Of the patients, three showed partial responses, one with hepatocellular carcinoma and two with cutaneous melanoma.

Profiled with immunoSEQ multiplex PCR; TCRdb holds only in-frame clones, not every one. This table holds approximately 71,000 clones, roughly 89% found once. A word on this clone: Its antigen is not identified.

General study results and limits: On average, a greater number of expanded clones characterised CD8+ T cells relative to CD4+.

This TCR was recovered from an adult with an advanced solid tumor such as melanoma, head and neck, liver or kidney cancer. The material was CD4+ or CD8+ T cells sorted from blood, obtained in a trial of the OX40 agonist ivuxolimab.

CDR3 amino acids: CASSIGSTNEQFF. The CDR3 nucleotides are TGTGCCAGTAGTATTGGGTCCACAAATGAGCAGTTCTTC. The rearrangement joins TRBV19 to TRBJ2-1, with D unclear. Germline V gene sequence: CDR1 LNHDA, CDR2 SQIVND (reference sequence). Trimming left V 3 bases short and J 7 bases short, with 10 bases between. CDR3 length: 13 amino acids.